The 29 T cell receptor beta chains reported below all come from one sample, sequenced in a study of CD8+ T cells in alopecia areata. RNA was isolated and reverse transcribed to cDNA, the sequencing template. The repertoire was sequenced with immunoSEQ multiplex PCR; TCRdb's copy has only in-frame clones and lacks some. The sample includes 120,000 to 150,000 clones, about 87% of them seen just once. Sample: CD8+ T cells sorted from blood, taken at week 0. All receptors derive from a human donor with alopecia areata.

The chain carries TRBV27 and TRBJ2-7; 7 bases fit TRBD1. With V trimmed by 0 bases and J by 2 bases, 4 bases remained unmatched. The CDR3 has 15 amino acids. The germline gives CDR1 MNHEY, CDR2 SMNVEV (reference sequence). CDR3 coding DNA: TGTGCCAGCAGTTTATCCGGGACAGTTACCTACGAGCAGTACTTC. Residues: CASSLSGTVTYEQYF.

The chain couples TRBV9 to TRBJ2-7; D not resolved. The V gene lost 1 base and the J gene lost 5 bases, with 13 bases spanning the gap. This CDR3 region has 14 residues. The V gene's germline CDR1 is SGDLS and CDR2 YYNGEE. CDR3 loop: CASSVSGVGNEQYF. CDR3 coding DNA: TGTGCCAGCAGCGTAAGTGGGGTGGGCAACGAGCAGTACTTC.

The rearrangement uses TRBV19 and TRBJ2-1, with 7 bases fitting TRBD1. J gave up 2 bases and V 8 bases, and 9 bases lay outside the gene matches. This CDR3 comprises 15 residues. The germline gives CDR1 LNHDA, CDR2 SQIVND (reference sequence). DNA of the CDR3: TGTGCCAGTCGCCATCAGCAGGGGGCCTACAATGAGCAGTTCTTC. Translating it yields CASRHQQGAYNEQFF. Together with reference TRBV19 and TRBJ2-1, the CDR3 gives the full variable domain: DGGITQSPKYLFRKEGQNVTLSCEQNLNHDAMYWYRQDPGQGLRLIYYSQIVNDFQKGDIAEGYSVSREKKESFPLTVTSAQKNPTAFYLCASRHQQGAYNEQFFGPGTRLTVL.

The V gene is TRBV30, the J gene TRBJ2-1; TRBD1 is a possible D gene (5 bases). Looked up from germline, CDR1 is GTSNPN and CDR2 is SVGIG (reference sequence). The CDR3 covers 12 residues. Trimming cost V 2 bases and J 6 bases, with 8 bases left between them. The CDR3 bases are TGTGCCTGGAGTACAGGCCTCAATGAGCAGTTCTTC. Translated, it gives CAWSTGLNEQFF.

The chain couples TRBV5-1 to TRBJ1-2; 10 bases agree with TRBD1. CDR3 length equals 14 residues. V was clipped by 3 bases and J by 4 bases; unmatched bases: 3. Germline lookup yields CDR1 SGHRS and CDR2 YFSETQ. In DNA form, the CDR3 reads TGCGCCAGCAGCTCGGGACAGGGGATCTATGGCTACACCTTC. This codes for CASSSGQGIYGYTF.

The gene calls are TRBV7-3 and TRBJ2-1; perhaps TRBD1 as D (5 bases). Germline V CDR1 and CDR2: SGHTA, FQGTGA. The V end was cut by 5 bases, the J end by 8 bases, with 13 bases between. This CDR3 region has 13 residues. CDR3 amino acids: CASSTATDHEQFF. CDR3 DNA sequence: TGTGCCAGCAGCACGGCGACAGACCATGAGCAGTTCTTC. The full variable domain, its missing parts supplied by reference TRBV7-3 and TRBJ2-1, is GAGVSQTPSNKVTEKGKYVELRCDPISGHTALYWYRQSLGQGPEFLIYFQGTGAADDSGLPNDRFFAVRPEGSVSTLKIQRTERGDSAVYLCASSTATDHEQFFGPGTRLTVL.

This clone has a single count. This rearrangement joins TRBV7-3 to TRBJ2-2; D is unclear. This CDR3 region has 12 residues. In germline, CDR1 is SGHTA, CDR2 FQGTGA. V lost 1 base and J 6 bases, leaving 3 bases between the germline ends. The CDR3: CASSLSAGELFF. The CDR3 DNA sequence: TGTGCCAGCAGCTTAAGCGCCGGGGAGCTGTTTTTT. The variable domain in full, completed from reference TRBV7-3 and TRBJ2-2, reads GAGVSQTPSNKVTEKGKYVELRCDPISGHTALYWYRQSLGQGPEFLIYFQGTGAADDSGLPNDRFFAVRPEGSVSTLKIQRTERGDSAVYLCASSLSAGELFFGEGSRLTVL.

This chain joins TRBV5-1 and TRBJ1-4, with D perhaps matching TRBD1 (5 bases). Germline assignment: CDR1 SGHRS and CDR2 YFSETQ. The V end was cut by 4 bases, the J end by 6 bases, with 16 bases between. The CDR3 is 15 amino acids. CDR3 DNA: TGCGCCAGCAGCGCGGTGACAGCGAGCTATGAAAAACTGTTTTTT. This gives the protein CASSAVTASYEKLFF.

The rearrangement joins TRBV7-9 to TRBJ2-2; a possible D gene is TRBD2 (6 bases). V was clipped by 2 bases and J by 5 bases, with 15 bases between them. The CDR3 is 16 residues long. Germline CDR1 reads SEHNR; CDR2 reads FQNEAQ (reference sequence). The CDR3 DNA is TGTGCCAGCAGCTTAAGTAGCGGACAAGCTACCGGGGAGCTGTTTTTT. Translated, it gives CASSLSSGQATGELFF.

This sequence joins TRBV15 and TRBJ1-6, with 7 positions matching TRBD1. Germline-derived CDR1 and CDR2 are LNHNV and YYDKDF (reference sequence). CDR3 size: 17 residues. The trim removed 0 bases at V and 2 bases at J, leaving 4 bases unmatched. CDR3 nucleotides: TGTGCCACCAGCAGAGAAGGCAGGGGGACCTATAATTCACCCCTCCACTTT. Its translation: CATSREGRGTYNSPLHF. Full variable domain (missing parts from reference TRBV15 and TRBJ1-6): DAMVIQNPRYQVTQFGKPVTLSCSQTLNHNVMYWYQQKSSQAPKLLFHYYDKDFNNEADTPDNFQSRRPNTSFCFLDIRSPGLGDTAMYLCATSREGRGTYNSPLHFGNGTRLTVT.

The chain carries TRBV9 and TRBJ2-2; no clear D. V lost 5 bases, J lost 4 bases, and 6 bases lay in between. Germline assignment: CDR1 SGDLS and CDR2 YYNGEE. This CDR3 is 12 amino acids long. This chain's CDR3 is CASRASTGELFF. CDR3 DNA sequence: TGTGCCAGCAGGGCTAGCACCGGGGAGCTGTTTTTT.

The genes are TRBV27 and TRBJ2-1; 10 nucleotides align to TRBD2. The trim removed 2 bases at V and 14 bases at J, leaving 9 bases unmatched. This CDR3 spans 14 amino acids. CDR1 and CDR2 from the germline V gene are MNHEY and SMNVEV (reference sequence). As DNA, the CDR3 is TGTGCCAGCAGTTTAGGCCCTAGCGGGGGTCTCAAGTTCTTC. This translates into CASSLGPSGGLKFF.

DNA of the CDR3: TGCAGCGTTGATCGGGGGGGACGGGGTGGTTTATGGGACACTGAAGCTTTCTTT. This encodes CSVDRGGRGGLWDTEAFF. The chain links TRBV29-1 to TRBJ1-1, with a tentative D call TRBD1 (5 bases). Germline V gene lookup returns CDR1 SQVTM and CDR2 ANQGSEA. V was cut by 3 bases and J by 3 bases, with 26 bases left in between. The CDR3 is made up of 18 amino acids.

V and J are TRBV6-4 and TRBJ2-3; TRBD2 matches at 10 bases. CDR1 and CDR2 from the germline V gene are MRHNA and SNTAGT. Trimming cost V 3 bases and J 3 bases; bases outside gene matches: 6. CDR3 size: 16 residues. Written as DNA, the CDR3 is TGTGCCAGCAGTGATCTAGCGGGAGAGGGGACAGATACGCAGTATTTT. This sequence encodes CASSDLAGEGTDTQYF.

This sequence joins TRBV7-9 and TRBJ1-5; D uncertain. Trimming left V 2 bases short and J 3 bases short, with 8 bases between. This CDR3 region has 14 residues. Germline-derived CDR1 and CDR2 are SEHNR and FQNEAQ (reference sequence). DNA for the CDR3: TGTGCCAGCAGCTTACCAGGTTACAATCAGCCCCAGCATTTT. Its translation is CASSLPGYNQPQHF. Full variable domain (rest looked up from reference TRBV7-9 and TRBJ1-5): DTGVSQNPRHKITKRGQNVTFRCDPISEHNRLYWYRQTLGQGPEFLTYFQNEAQLEKSRLLSDRFSAERPKGSFSTLEIQRTEQGDSAMYLCASSLPGYNQPQHFGDGTRLSIL.

The chain carries TRBV6-1 and TRBJ1-1; 7 bases are shared with TRBD1. J lost 6 bases, V lost 8 bases, and 12 bases had no gene match. This CDR3 is built from 14 residues. Germline CDR1 reads MNHNS; CDR2 reads SASEGT. CDR3 bases: TGTGCCAGCCCCCCACAGGGGAGGAATTCTGAAGCTTTCTTT. As protein: CASPPQGRNSEAFF.

This clone was counted a few times. The V gene is TRBV30, the J gene TRBJ1-2, with D uncertain. The CDR3 is 11 amino acids. With 5 bases removed from V and 4 bases from J, the gap between germline ends came to 8 bases. Germline V gene data show CDR1 as GTSNPN and CDR2 as SVGIG (reference sequence). CDR3 DNA sequence: TGTGCCTGGGGTCCCTCCTATGGCTACACCTTC. Translated, it gives CAWGPSYGYTF.

V and J are TRBV2 and TRBJ2-1; 8 bases fit TRBD2. The V segment lost 6 bases and the J segment 4 bases; nucleotides outside the gene matches: 14. CDR3 size: 17 residues. CDR1 is SNHLY and CDR2 is FYNNEI in the germline V gene. CDR3 DNA sequence: TGTGCCAGCAGCCACCGGGGGGGACTAGTAGGGTACAATGAGCAGTTCTTC. It is translated as CASSHRGGLVGYNEQFF.

As to this clone: A read error may account for a junction end that differs from germline. The chain joins TRBV7-7 to TRBJ2-2; D gene unclear. CDR1 is SSHAT, CDR2 FNYEAQ, per germline (reference sequence). The CDR3 is 13 residues long. CDR3 DNA: TGTGCTAGCAGCGATAAGAACACCGGGGAGCTGTTTTTT. Translating gives CASSDKNTGELFF.

This chain uses TRBV29-1 with TRBJ2-7, with 9 bases aligning to TRBD2. The CDR3 is 17 amino acids. Germline lookup yields CDR1 SQVTM and CDR2 ANQGSEA. V lost 4 bases and J lost 4; bases outside the gene matches: 17. CDR3 coding DNA: TGCAGCGTTGTTGGTCTAGCGGGGACCTCAGCTTTGTACGAGCAGTACTTC. It translates to CSVVGLAGTSALYEQYF.

CDR3 bases: TGCAGCGTTGCGGCGTTGGTTACCTACGAGCAGTACTTC. Translation: CSVAALVTYEQYF. The V gene is TRBV29-1, the J gene TRBJ2-7; the D is unclear. The germline gives CDR1 SQVTM, CDR2 ANQGSEA. The germline V and J ends were trimmed by 4 bases and 2 bases, with 12 bases remaining between them. This CDR3 region has 13 residues.

Of note for this clone: Other DNA sequences in this specimen translate into the identical CDR3. The rearrangement joins TRBV6-5 to TRBJ2-2, with unresolved D. Between the trimmed V and J ends, which lost 2 bases and 4 bases, there was a span of 5 bases. Germline lookup yields CDR1 MNHEY and CDR2 SVGAGI. The CDR3 extends over 13 amino acids. The CDR3 DNA follows: TGTGCCAGCAGTTACGCCGGCACCGGGGAGCTGTTTTTT. Encoded protein: CASSYAGTGELFF.

The gene calls are TRBV19 and TRBJ2-1; D not certain. Germline CDR1 is LNHDA and CDR2 is SQIVND (reference sequence). V lost 10 bases, J lost 1 base, and 17 bases lay in between. The CDR3 sequence is 15 residues long. The CDR3: CATRPSTLSYNEQFF. CDR3 DNA sequence: TGTGCCACTCGACCTTCCACCCTTTCCTACAATGAGCAGTTCTTC. Together with reference TRBV19 and TRBJ2-1, the CDR3 gives the full variable domain: DGGITQSPKYLFRKEGQNVTLSCEQNLNHDAMYWYRQDPGQGLRLIYYSQIVNDFQKGDIAEGYSVSREKKESFPLTVTSAQKNPTAFYLCATRPSTLSYNEQFFGPGTRLTVL.

The gene calls are TRBV29-1 and TRBJ2-7, with TRBD1 matching over 9 bases. CDR3 length: 12 amino acids. Trimming removed 4 bases from V and 2 bases from J; junction bases left unmatched: 0. Germline V gene data show CDR1 as SQVTM and CDR2 as ANQGSEA. The CDR3 DNA follows: TGCAGCGTTGGACAGGGGGCCTACGAGCAGTACTTC. It codes for CSVGQGAYEQYF.

The rearrangement joins TRBV9 to TRBJ2-1, with TRBD2 matching 7 bases. The length of the CDR3 is 14 residues. Per the germline V gene, CDR1 is SGDLS and CDR2 is YYNGEE. With 7 bases clipped from V and 6 bases from J, the junction kept 10 bases outside the gene matches. CDR3 DNA sequence: TGTGCCAGCGGCCCTGGGGGGGGTCCCAATGAGCAGTTCTTC. Translated: CASGPGGGPNEQFF.

The chain couples TRBV27 to TRBJ2-7, with 8 bases fitting TRBD1. The germline V gene encodes CDR1 MNHEY and CDR2 SMNVEV (reference sequence). The junction had 12 bases not matched to a gene; V was cut back by 5 bases and J by 9 bases. The CDR3 length is 14 residues. CDR3 sequence reads: CASSPPGQAEGQYF. CDR3 bases: TGTGCCAGCAGTCCGCCGGGACAGGCGGAAGGGCAGTACTTC.

The chain is built from TRBV7-9 and TRBJ2-3; 7 nucleotides align to TRBD2. Germline-derived CDR1 and CDR2 are SEHNR and FQNEAQ (reference sequence). After removal of 5 bases from V and 2 bases from J, the junction contained 7 bases not matched to a gene. The CDR3 is 15 amino acids. CDR3 amino acids: CASSPQAGNTDTQYF. DNA of the CDR3: TGTGCCAGCAGCCCCCAAGCGGGAAACACAGATACGCAGTATTTT.

The chain is built from TRBV7-2 and TRBJ2-7, with D perhaps matching TRBD1 (6 bases). The V gene lost 3 bases and the J gene lost 0 bases, with 9 bases spanning the gap. CDR1 SGHTA and CDR2 FQGNSA come from the germline V gene. This CDR3 is built from 14 residues. The CDR3 is CASSLLDSSYEQYF. The CDR3 coding sequence is TGTGCCAGCAGCTTGTTGGACAGCTCCTACGAGCAGTACTTC. Full variable domain (outside the CDR3, taken from reference TRBV7-2 and TRBJ2-7): GAGVSQSPSNKVTEKGKDVELRCDPISGHTALYWYRQSLGQGLEFLIYFQGNSAPDKSGLPSDRFSAERTGGSVSTLTIQRTQQEDSAVYLCASSLLDSSYEQYFGPGTRLTVT.

The chain recombines TRBV4-2 with TRBJ1-5; a weak D match, TRBD1 (6 bases). The V end lost 0 bases, the J end lost 0 bases, and 12 bases lay between the germline ends. In germline, CDR1 is LGHNA, CDR2 YNFKEQ. This CDR3 comprises 17 residues. CDR3 sequence: CASSQDPGGLSNQPQHF. The CDR3 DNA is TGTGCCAGCAGCCAAGATCCCGGGGGGCTTAGCAATCAGCCCCAGCATTTT.